This T cell receptor (beta chain) emerged from a study of blood T cell repertoires in COVID-19. Study in general: Samples of COVID-19 (acute and convalescent) were obtained from the United States, Italy and Spain. Nucleic acid was either cDNA or gDNA, and it came from T cells, B-cell-depleted T cells, or PBMCs.

Per the study methods: Nucleated cell number was recorded as an estimate derived from reference gene primer amplification. Using immunoSEQ multiplex PCR, the repertoire was profiled, and TCRdb retains in-frame clones only, with some absent. V and J calls and clone size follow that table, whereas D and trimming were derived from the DNA. The data show roughly 100,000 clones, 75% to 95% seen once. Germline CDR1 and CDR2: LGHDT and YNNKEL (reference sequence). The CDR3 length is 15 residues. V was cut by 0 bases and J by 3 bases, with 9 bases left in between. This chain connects TRBV3-1 (or the pseudogene TRBV3-2) to TRBJ1-3; D is undetermined. This TCR came from a man between 18 and 29 years old with acute or convalescent COVID-19. The sample comprised peripheral blood. The CDR3 DNA is TGTGCCAGCAGCCAAGACAGGAAAGGTGGAAACACCATATATTTT. The encoded protein is CASSQDRKGGNTIYF.